This T cell receptor beta chain stems from a study of T cells after yellow fever vaccination. The CDR3 extends over 13 amino acids. Germline V lookup: CDR1 MGHDK, CDR2 SYGVNS. V lost 5 bases, J lost 6 bases, and 10 bases lay in between. TCRdb re-called the 5' RACE reads through MiXCR, storing one row per CDR3 protein. The table shows around 70,000 distinct CDR3 sequences, with roughly 6.9% occurring only once. The origin of this receptor is a young man who received the YFV17D yellow fever vaccine. Sequences were derived from CD8+ T cells sorted from PBMCs, sampled about 5 days after the first yellow fever vaccination. The rearrangement joins TRBV25-1 to TRBJ2-2; D gene unclear. The CDR3 DNA is TGTGCCAGCAGTCCTAGGTCTCCCGGGGAGCTGTTTTTT. Its protein is CASSPRSPGELFF.